This is a list of T cell receptor beta chains from one sample in a study of shared T cell receptors in the human thymus. Assay used: immunoSEQ multiplex PCR; TCRdb lists only in-frame clones, some missing. The repertoire has over 350,000 clones, around 93% of them found once; the top ten carry approximately 0.018%. Material: thymocytes. The source is a human donor. CDR3s include the opening cysteine and the closing phenylalanine or tryptophan. The D gene is left open where the match is weak. A row's size may be missing; if present it is once, few, many or a size class.

d_gene,v_gene,j_gene,abundance,CDR3nt,CDR3aa
NA,TRBV9,TRBJ2-1,NA,TGTGCCAGCAGCACGAGCCGGGACTCCCTGGGCTACAATGAGCAGTTCTTC,CASSTSRDSLGYNEQFF
TRBD2,TRBV29-1,TRBJ2-3,once,TGCAGCGTTGAAGATAGACTAGCGGGAGTCTTAGATACGCAGTATTTT,CSVEDRLAGVLDTQYF
NA,TRBV9,TRBJ2-5,few,TGTGCCAGCAGCACCCCCCAGGGGGGAGGAGAGACCCAGTACTTC,CASSTPQGGGETQYF
NA,TRBV23-1,TRBJ2-3,NA,TGCGCCAGCAGTCAATCCGGGGGAGGGGGCTCTCTTCTCACAGATACGCAGTATTTT,CASSQSGGGGSLLTDTQYF
NA,TRBV18,TRBJ1-5,NA,TGTGCCAGCTCACCCGGGGGAAAGTTCAATCAGCCCCAGCATTTT,CASSPGGKFNQPQHF
NA,TRBV14,TRBJ2-1,NA,TGTGCCAGCAGCCAAGAACGCGAGCGGGCACCCTACAATGAGCAGTTCTTC,CASSQERERAPYNEQFF
NA,TRBV28,TRBJ2-5,few,TGTGCCAGCAGTTTGTCCGGACAGACCCAGTACTTC,CASSLSGQTQYF
NA,TRBV5-1,TRBJ1-4,NA,TGCGCCAGCAGCTTGGATGGGGGGCAATATGAAAAACTGTTTTTT,CASSLDGGQYEKLFF
TRBD1,TRBV28,TRBJ1-3,NA,TGTGCCAGCAGTTACGGGACAGGGCAGAGAAACACCATATATTTT,CASSYGTGQRNTIYF
TRBD1,TRBV30,TRBJ2-7,NA,TGTGCCTGGAGCTCAGGGGGCGTCCTCTACGAGCAGTACTTC,CAWSSGGVLYEQYF
NA,TRBV6-1,TRBJ1-5,NA,TGTGCCAGCAGTGGGCGGGCTATCCCCAGCAATCAGCCCCAGCATTTT,CASSGRAIPSNQPQHF
NA,TRBV28,TRBJ1-2,NA,TGTGCCAGCAGTTCATTCCCCAGCTCTAGGGGGGAGAACTATGGCTACACCTTC,CASSSFPSSRGENYGYTF
TRBD1,TRBV4-3,TRBJ1-2,NA,TGCGCCAGCAGCCAAGTGACAGGGACTGGCTACACCTTC,CASSQVTGTGYTF
TRBD2,TRBV29-1,TRBJ2-1,NA,TGCAGCGTTGAAGCGGGACTAGCTTACAATGAGCAGTTCTTC,CSVEAGLAYNEQFF
NA,TRBV6-4,TRBJ1-4,NA,TGTGCCAGCAGTGACTCTCGGGAAAAACTGTTTTTT,CASSDSREKLFF
NA,TRBV20-1,TRBJ2-7,few,TGCAGTGCTAGGGCGCACCGGGAGCAGTACTTC,CSARAHREQYF
NA,TRBV7-2,TRBJ2-7,NA,TGTGCCAGCAGCTCCGGAGGGTCCCCGGGGCAACGTGAGTTCTACTTC,CASSSGGSPGQREFYF
NA,TRBV7-9,TRBJ2-7,NA,TGTGCCGGGGGGGCAGGGCTACCTATCGAGCAGTACTTC,CAGGAGLPIEQYF
NA,TRBV6-5,TRBJ2-7,NA,TGTGCCAGCACGCTGGAGGAAGAGCAGTACTTC,CASTLEEEQYF
NA,TRBV13,TRBJ2-7,NA,TGTGCCAGCAGCTCAGGACTTACCTACGAGCAGTACTTC,CASSSGLTYEQYF
NA,TRBV28,TRBJ1-5,NA,TGTGCCAGCAGTCCTTATATTTTCGTGGGGTGGGGTCGGAATGGCAATCAGCCCCAGCATTTT,CASSPYIFVGWGRNGNQPQHF
TRBD1,TRBV28,TRBJ1-2,NA,TGTGCCAGCAGTACGCAGGGGGCCCTAGCTAACTATGGCTACACCTTC,CASSTQGALANYGYTF
NA,TRBV27,TRBJ1-5,NA,TGTGCCAGCAGGACTACGATCGGGGGCAATCAGCCCCAGCATTTT,CASRTTIGGNQPQHF
TRBD1,TRBV19,TRBJ2-1,NA,TGTGCCAGTAGTTCCCGGGACAGGAGCTCCTACAATGAGCAGTTCTTC,CASSSRDRSSYNEQFF
NA,TRBV5-8,TRBJ1-4,few,TGTGCCAGCAGAAGTAACCCCGTGTTTTTT,CASRSNPVFF
NA,TRBV28,TRBJ1-4,NA,TGTGCCAGCCTCTTTAGTATGGGTGCAACTAATGAAAAACTGTTTTTT,CASLFSMGATNEKLFF
NA,TRBV13,TRBJ2-7,NA,TGTGCCAGCAGCTCGACGGCCGGGACACCTAGGGACGAGCAGTACTTC,CASSSTAGTPRDEQYF
NA,TRBV7-6,TRBJ1-5,NA,TGTGCCAGCAGCGGGGCAGGGATCAATCAGCCCCAGCATTTT,CASSGAGINQPQHF
TRBD1,TRBV2,TRBJ2-5,NA,TGTGCCAGCAGTCTCCCGGGACAGGGGTCCGAGACCCAGTACTTC,CASSLPGQGSETQYF